This TCR beta chain was retrieved from a study of human thymus T cells. Study-wide points: The authors found apparently biased V and J gene usage in thymic and blood repertoires.

Thymic samples were excised during corrective heart operations. With respect to this clone: The target antigen is unknown.

Using immunoSEQ multiplex PCR, the repertoire was profiled, and TCRdb retains in-frame clones only, with some absent. The sample includes tens of thousands of clones, approximately 95% of them seen just once. The clonotype was recovered from a girl in the first two years of life with a congenital heart defect but otherwise immunologically healthy. Source material: thymus tissue.

Here the CDR3 reads CASSFNPGSPTDYGYTF. DNA for the CDR3: TGCGCCAGCAGCTTCAACCCCGGGAGTCCAACGGACTATGGCTACACCTTC. The chain employs TRBV5-1 and TRBJ1-2; no reliable D call. The V gene's germline CDR1 is SGHRS and CDR2 YFSETQ. This CDR3 has 17 residues. Trimming removed 2 bases from V and 3 bases from J, with 20 bases in between.